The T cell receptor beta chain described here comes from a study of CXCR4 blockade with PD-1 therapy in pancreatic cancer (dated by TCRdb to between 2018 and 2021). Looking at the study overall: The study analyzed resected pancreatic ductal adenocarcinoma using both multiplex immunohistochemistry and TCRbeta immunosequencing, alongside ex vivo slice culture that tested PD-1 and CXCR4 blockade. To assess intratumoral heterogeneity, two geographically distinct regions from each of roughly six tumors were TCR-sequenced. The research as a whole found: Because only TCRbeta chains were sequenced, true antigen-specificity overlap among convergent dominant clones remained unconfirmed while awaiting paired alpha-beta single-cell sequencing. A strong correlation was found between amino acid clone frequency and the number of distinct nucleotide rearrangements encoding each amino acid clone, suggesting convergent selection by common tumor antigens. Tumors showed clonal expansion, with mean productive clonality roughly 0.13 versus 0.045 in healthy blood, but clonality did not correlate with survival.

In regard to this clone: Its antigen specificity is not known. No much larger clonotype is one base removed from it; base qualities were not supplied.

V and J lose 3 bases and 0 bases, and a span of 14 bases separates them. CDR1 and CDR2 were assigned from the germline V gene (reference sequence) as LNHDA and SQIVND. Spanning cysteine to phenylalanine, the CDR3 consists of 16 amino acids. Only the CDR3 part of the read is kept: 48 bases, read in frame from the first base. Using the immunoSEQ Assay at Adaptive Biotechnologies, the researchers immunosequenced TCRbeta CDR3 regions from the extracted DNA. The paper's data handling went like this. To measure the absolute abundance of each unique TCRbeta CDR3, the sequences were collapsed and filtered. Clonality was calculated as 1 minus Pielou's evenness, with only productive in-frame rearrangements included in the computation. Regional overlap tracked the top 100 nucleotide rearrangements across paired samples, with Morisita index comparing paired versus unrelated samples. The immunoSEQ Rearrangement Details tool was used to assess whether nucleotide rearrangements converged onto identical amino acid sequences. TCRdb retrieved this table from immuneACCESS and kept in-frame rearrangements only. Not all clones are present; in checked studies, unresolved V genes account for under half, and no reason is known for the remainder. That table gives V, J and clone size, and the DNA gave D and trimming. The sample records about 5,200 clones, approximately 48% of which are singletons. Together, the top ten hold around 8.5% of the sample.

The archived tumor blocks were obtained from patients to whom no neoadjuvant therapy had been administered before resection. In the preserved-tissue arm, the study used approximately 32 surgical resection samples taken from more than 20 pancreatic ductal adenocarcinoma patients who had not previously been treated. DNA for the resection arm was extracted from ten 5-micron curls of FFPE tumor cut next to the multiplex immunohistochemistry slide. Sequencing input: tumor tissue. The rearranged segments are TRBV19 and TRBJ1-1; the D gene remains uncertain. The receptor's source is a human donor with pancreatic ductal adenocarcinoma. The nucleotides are TGTGCCAGTAGTATTCGTAGGGCGCTAATGAACACTGAAGCTTTCTTT. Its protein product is CASSIRRALMNTEAFF.